This T cell receptor (beta chain) was identified in a study of cytomegalovirus exposure and HLA in healthy donors (dated by TCRdb to about 2017). Regarding the complete study: An earlier analysis of roughly 500 of the donors reported approximately 280 Gb of sequence data and around 100 million unique TCR beta sequences obtained from about 179 million T cells. Roughly 300 gigabases of sequencing data and some 85 million unique TCR sequences were included in an early release covering about 620 HLA-typed donors. Of the roughly 400 genotyped donors, about 84% fell in the genetic ancestry cluster associated with self-reported Caucasian donors. The aim of the study was to test whether cataloging public T cell receptors could identify signatures of past pathogen exposure. The T cell repertoires of around 730 subjects were profiled by immunosequencing and related to cytomegalovirus serostatus. In addition to the first cohort of hundreds of subjects, a separate validation cohort of approximately 130 different subjects was used. The study combined high-throughput TCR immunosequencing, statistical association of individual TCRs with disease status, and machine learning to predict cytomegalovirus infection status. A later analysis re-analyzed previously published TCR beta repertoires from about 600 donors and added high-resolution HLA genotyping to study TCR occurrence patterns. In the later analysis, no new phenotypic data were used to find candidate immune exposures; instead, reliance was placed on TCR beta sequences and their occurrence across donors. An earlier analysis of 587 of the donors used high-throughput TCR beta sequencing to judge whether each TCR beta V gene segment behaved as functional or pseudogenic. Alongside the repertoire data, information on donor age, sex, ethnicity and CMV serostatus was compiled. A later genetic analysis used genome-wide SNP genotypes for about 55% of the 666 donors, treating that subset as a discovery cohort. Every discovery cohort repertoire had been produced on one sequencing platform. Both class I and class II loci were covered by HLA typing, at four-digit resolution. The number of typed donors differed by locus: about 620-640 for A, B, C, DRB1 and DQB1; 500 to 550 for DQA1; roughly 600 for DPA1; and about 450 for DPB1. Five DR-DQ haplotypes were handled as single units for association and clustering, since linkage in the cohort was strong. Across 300 to 500 genotyped donors of the cohort, an average of roughly 250,000 unique TCR beta nucleotide sequences per donor were sequenced, and approximately 17% of those sequences were non-productive. Results the study describes overall, beyond this receptor: A further reported finding was that TCR beta sequences accurately predicted the HLA-A and HLA-B alleles for most subjects in the first cohort. The authors suggested that the approach could potentially be generalized to other disease states and immunological phenotypes. Roughly uniform sequencing depth across donors was assumed in presence/absence analyses, although this assumption may not hold. Some IMGT-functional V segments, including TRBV6-2 and TRBV6-3, could not be told apart with the 87-base-pair reads, so those segments were excluded. Only TCR beta chains were sequenced in this cohort, and the absence of alpha or paired-chain data limited detectable features. In a later analysis, TCR association rates were found to vary across HLA loci, with the most associated TCRs seen for DRB1 alleles and the fewest for HLA-C alleles. Cytomegalovirus status was reported to be diagnosed by the classifier with high specificity and sensitivity in both the original and validation cohorts. Assigning TCR associations to individual alleles was difficult when HLA alleles, especially DR and DQ, strongly co-occurred. In a later analysis, some 18,000 TCR beta sequences were associated with specific HLA alleles at a false discovery rate of 0.05. A later analysis found that most CMV-associated TCR beta chains appeared HLA-restricted, with HLA associations seemingly driven largely by CMV exposure. An association between a missense DCLRE1C variant and V-gene and J-gene trimming of TCR beta chains was found in a later genetic analysis and replicated in an independent cohort. Correlated functional status among segregating V segments might reflect linkage disequilibrium, but an unknown experimental factor could not be ruled out. The earlier analysis of 587 of the donors excluded around 17 rarely observed V segments, including chromosome 9 orphons, because counts were too low. A later genetic analysis reported fewer N-insertions in productive TCRs among donors in an Asian-associated ancestry cluster than the approximately 700-donor mean. A few of the identified cytomegalovirus-associated TCR beta chains were confirmed in vitro to be specific for cytomegalovirus antigens. Because some donors lacked HLA typing at each locus, the association tests relied only on the typed subset. Most TCR sequences were observed very rarely across donors, whereas some public TCRs were present in many individuals. A cluster of highly shared sequence variants was judged likely to be a technical artifact of the sequencing pipeline. A later analysis found that HLA-associated TCR beta chains were more clonally expanded and had lower generation probabilities than equally common non-associated chains. According to a later analysis, parvovirus B19, influenza, CMV and Epstein-Barr virus appeared linked to several top co-occurrence clusters. A total of roughly 160 TCR beta chains were listed by the study as associated with cytomegalovirus. The only immune exposure information available for the cohort was CMV serostatus. In an earlier analysis of 587 of the donors, most TCR beta V segments appeared in productive rearrangements about 90% or about 30% of the time, broadly matching IMGT annotations.

The cohort comprised under 700 healthy bone marrow donors. At the time of sampling, all cohort members were nominally healthy, though unrecorded immune exposures were likely present. The donor tested CMV seropositive and was one of the 289 seropositive cohort members. A peripheral blood sample was collected from each donor, and TCR beta sequencing was performed on peripheral blood mononuclear cells. The Qiagen DNeasy Blood Extraction Kit was used to extract genomic DNA from the blood cell samples. Library preparation used the immunoSEQ multiplex PCR assay. A mixture of 60 forward primers for TCR Vbeta segments and 13 reverse primers for TCR Jbeta segments was used in the multiplex PCR. A multiplex PCR assay on genomic DNA amplified the CDR3 region of rearranged TCR beta genes. On the Illumina HiSeq System, the amplified TCR beta libraries were sequenced as 87-base-pair reads. The authors processed their data as follows. A later analysis counted tens of millions of unique TCR beta chains across the 666 repertoires, and 10 million to 12 million of these chains were shared by at least two donors. Raw reads were error-corrected and collapsed into unique sequences with a nearest-neighbor algorithm that merged closely related sequences to remove PCR and sequencing errors. Alignment of CDR3 sequences to IMGT reference sequences was used to assign V, D and J gene segments. For a sequence to be retained, a match of at least six nucleotides was required to both a V gene segment and a J gene segment. Rearrangements were classified as productive when the CDR3 lacked stop codons and remained in frame with V and J, and all other rearrangements were classified as non-productive. CDR3 was defined by IMGT convention, running from the second conserved V-encoded cysteine to the conserved J-encoded phenylalanine. The earlier analysis of 587 of the donors excluded sequences that lacked an unambiguous match to a single V gene segment. In an earlier analysis of roughly 600 of the donors, a V segment was called functional when productive rearrangements were above 56.7%, and segregating when the standard deviation between donors exceeded 5%. A statistical classification framework was built to diagnose cytomegalovirus status from the catalog of TCR beta chain sequences. A later analysis assigned V and J genes by comparing TCR nucleotide sequences with IMGT/GENE-DB human TR gene sequences. The TCRdist pipeline was used in a later analysis to assign CDR3 sequences and most-parsimonious VDJ recombination scenarios. In a later analysis, each TCR beta chain was defined by its CDR3 amino acid sequence together with its V-gene family, and reads without a unique V-gene family were excluded. A later analysis removed 500 to 650 highly shared, low-generation-probability nucleotide sequences to deal with suspected cross-contamination and a sequencing artifact. A later analysis calculated a clonal expansion index for each public chain from normalized within-repertoire ranks of inferred template counts. A later analysis computed generation probabilities with a VDJ recombination model fitted to out-of-frame rearrangements, and checked the results against IGoR. A later analysis scored TCR-TCR, TCR-HLA and TCR-CMV co-occurrence with hypergeometric tests, applying a repertoire-size bias correction to TCR pairs. A later analysis estimated false discovery rates by permuting HLA or CMV assignments 20 times. In a later analysis, co-occurring TCRs were grouped using DBSCAN, with TCRdist sequence similarity added in when clustering inside HLA-allele-positive subsets. Repertoires with fewer than 30,000 or more than 120,000 public chains, plus five repertoires with anomalous nucleotide sharing, were excluded from co-occurrence clustering. TCRdb carries this immuneACCESS record with in-frame sequences only. Its versions omit some clonotypes, under half of them owing to an unresolved V gene in the studies checked, with the rest unexplained. The V and J calls and clone size are taken from that table; D and trimming were inferred from the DNA. This sample comprises around 200,000 clones, roughly 81% of them detected only once. Less than 4% of the sample is held by the ten biggest clonotypes.

This clone was recorded a few times. Its antigen is unknown. Base qualities are not provided; no much larger clone lies one nucleotide away. V was cut back by 0 bases and J by 2 bases, leaving a gap of 5 bases between them. CDR1 SGHKS and CDR2 YYEKEE are derived from the germline V gene (reference sequence). From cysteine to phenylalanine, the CDR3 is 13 amino acids long. Solely the CDR3 DNA is kept, with 39 bases framed from the first base. This receptor was identified in a woman aged 25 to 45 in good health and CMV-seropositive. The sequencing sample was made of PBMCs. Recombination connected TRBV5-5 to TRBJ1-2; the D gene cannot be resolved reliably. The DNA is TGTGCCAGCAGCTTGGGCGGAAACTATGGCTACACCTTC. This yields the protein CASSLGGNYGYTF.